This T cell receptor beta chain was sequenced for a study of blood T cell repertoires in COVID-19 (dated by TCRdb to 2019 to 2021). Regarding the study in general: Samples from collaborators originated in the United States, Italy and Spain and spanned both the acute and convalescent phases of COVID-19. The prospective study material was composed of cDNA or gDNA derived from T cells, B-cell-depleted T cells, or PBMCs. Deeply sampled blood TCRbeta repertoires from subjects exposed to, actively infected with, or recovered from COVID-19 were included in the dataset. The repertoires were released in a freely available public database meant as a resource for research on the immune response to SARS-CoV-2. Samples came from the ongoing ImmuneRACE study (first 160 participants) plus 1,254 subjects from 6 global collaborators. A de-identified subject ID, COVID-19 status, age in years and sex were almost always included in the sample metadata. Where available, HLA class I and class II types were taken from metadata supplied by the sample provider and were not determined by assay-based typing. General conclusions and limits of the study: The quantity of clinical and demographic metadata differed by source and by participant and was supplied without curation.

The immunoSEQ Assay, a bias-controlled multiplex PCR, was used to amplify TCRbeta CDR3 regions from genomic DNA. As for the original processing: Nucleated cell counts per sample were estimated from amplification of reference gene primers within the assay. To quantify the absolute abundance of each unique TCRbeta CDR3 rearrangement, sequence reads were collapsed and filtered. For each sample, productive Simpson clonality was calculated by taking the square root of Simpson's diversity index across productive rearrangements. As stored in TCRdb, this immuneACCESS dataset retains in-frame rearrangements with V and J assigned. A fraction of the clones does not appear; measured against another copy, unresolved V genes explain less than half of the discrepancy, and the remainder lacks a known reason. V, J and clone size are taken as reported in that table, and D and trimming were inferred from the DNA itself. Across this sample there are fewer than 150,000 clones, with approximately 77% seen only once. Together, the top ten hold 20% of the sample.

The collaborating institutions used their own protocols to collect whole blood in K2EDTA tubes. For TCRbeta analysis, collaborators shipped samples as frozen whole blood, isolated PBMCs, or DNA extracted from either of those sample types. This clone was seen repeatedly, ten times or more. No antigen is known for it. Qualities for individual bases were not recorded, and no much larger clone is one base off. The source of this sequence is a man aged 80 or over with acute or convalescent COVID-19. The sequenced sample consisted of peripheral blood.

In nucleotides, the sequence is TGTGCCAGCAGTTTTCGCAGGAACACTGAAGCTTTCTTT. It encodes CASSFRRNTEAFF. Recombination joined TRBV28 with TRBJ1-1, with no reliable assignment of the D segment. The trim is 3 bases for V and 1 base for J, with a gap of 6 bases between the germline ends. CDR1 and CDR2 were assigned from the germline V gene as MDHEN and SYDVKM. The CDR3, from cysteine to phenylalanine, totals 13 residues. Only CDR3 DNA is held: 39 bases, read in frame from base 1.